This entry features one T cell receptor (beta chain) sequence. Antigen: not known. These data are taken from a study of T cell responses to AZD1222 COVID-19 vaccine. The study, taken as a whole, reports: Most donors were white British, females outnumbered males, and clonal diversity was possibly underestimated. The span of vaccine-associated CD4 TCRs extended across spike, with dominance at 160-218 and 743-854. Repertoire samples came only from after the peak T cell response. Elevations in Spike-specific TCR breadth and depth followed administration of two AZD1222 doses.

Profiled with immunoSEQ multiplex PCR; TCRdb holds only in-frame clones, not every one. Among roughly 77,000 clones listed, under 95% were seen once. The CDR3 is made up of 13 amino acids. V lost 3 bases, J lost 7 bases, and 10 bases lay in between. This chain connects TRBV12-3 or TRBV12-4 to TRBJ1-5; no firm D call. Sequenced here: peripheral blood, sampled on day 0 of MenACWY control vaccination. The sequence derives from an adult in good health. The CDR3 here is CASSLREGQPQHF. In nucleotides, the CDR3 is TGTGCCAGCAGTTTGAGGGAAGGGCAGCCCCAGCATTTT.